This TCR beta chain stems from a study of T cell responses to AZD1222 COVID-19 vaccine. Note on this clone: Its specificity is unknown.

Study-level findings and limits: Only five or six individuals given AZD1222 were seropositive at baseline. Females outnumbered males among donors, who were mostly white British; clonal diversity was possibly underestimated. A reported finding is that nearly half of spike-specific TCRs target unmutated variant regions.

Profiled with immunoSEQ multiplex PCR; TCRdb holds only in-frame clones, not every one. The data show 200,000 or so clones, approximately 95% seen once. The CDR3 is made up of 16 amino acids. With 0 bases clipped from V and 3 bases from J, the junction kept 3 bases outside the gene matches. Germline lookup yields CDR1 MNHEY and CDR2 SVGAGI. Second doses were pooled across both intervals (about 4 or about 12 weeks). Sequences were derived from peripheral blood, sampled 28 days after the second AZD1222 dose. The TCR sequence derives from an adult who received the AZD1222 COVID-19 vaccine. The chain combines TRBV6-5 with TRBJ1-3; TRBD1 agrees at 9 bases. CDR3 in amino acids: CASSYSGQGYGNTIYF. The DNA of the CDR3 is TGTGCCAGCAGTTACTCGGGACAGGGATATGGAAACACCATATATTTT.